This note documents a single TCR beta chain sequence. Generated by immunoSEQ multiplex PCR, the TCRdb table keeps only in-frame clones and is missing some. The data show about 530,000 clones, roughly 95% seen once. The study drew its donors from healthy HIV-negative adults without recent acute infections or vaccinations. The CDR3 is made up of 17 amino acids. J lost 0 bases, V lost 1 base, and 5 bases had no gene match. Germline V CDR1 and CDR2: SGHTS, YDEGEE. These data come from a study of shared clonotypes between healthy human individuals. The V and J genes are TRBV5-8 and TRBJ2-3; 10 bases are a match to TRBD2. Sequences were obtained from naive CD4+ T cells sorted from blood. Described subset: CD45RA+ positively selected. This clonotype was sampled from a woman aged 25 to 39 in good health. As DNA, the CDR3 is TGTGCCAGCAGCTTGTATGGGACTAGCGTAAGCACAGATACGCAGTATTTT. Translation gives CASSLYGTSVSTDTQYF.